The 8 T cell receptor beta chains presented below share a single source sample, sequenced in a study of blood T cell repertoires in COVID-19 (dated by TCRdb to the early 2020s). Library method: the immunoSEQ multiplex PCR assay. Imported from immuneACCESS, the table was reduced by TCRdb to in-frame sequences with V and J called. These copies leave out some clones; in studies compared against another copy, an unresolved V gene accounts for under half, and the cause of the remainder is not known. In all, the sample holds 250,000 to 300,000 clones, and approximately 85% of those were seen once. The ten largest clones represent less than 6.5% of the sample. The sample was peripheral blood. All receptors derive from a man aged 50 to 60 with active or convalescent COVID-19.

The V gene is TRBV11-2, the J gene TRBJ1-2; D uncertain. The germline V gene encodes CDR1 SGHAT and CDR2 FQNNGV. Trimming shortened V by 5 bases and J by 5 bases, and 21 bases separated the two germline ends. The CDR3 runs 16 residues. The CDR3 DNA reads as TGTGCCAGCAGCCCTGATGCAGGATCTGCTACATATGGCTACACCTTC. It yields the protein CASSPDAGSATYGYTF.

The rearrangement links TRBV6-6 to TRBJ2-3; D remains unclear. This CDR3 spans 15 amino acids. Trimming took 2 bases from V and 0 from J, leaving 9 bases between them. Germline V gives CDR1 MNHNY, CDR2 SVGAGI (reference sequence). As DNA, the CDR3 is TGTGCCAGCAGTTACGTTCGGTCCAGCACAGATACGCAGTATTTT. Its protein product is CASSYVRSSTDTQYF.

V gene TRBV15 combines with J gene TRBJ1-4; no reliable D call. Trimming took off 5 bases at V and 5 bases at J, with 24 bases between the two ends. This CDR3 region has 18 residues. CDR1 is LNHNV, CDR2 YYDKDF, per germline (reference sequence). The CDR3 DNA reads as TGTGCCACCAGCTTGGGCCTAGAACCGGGAGGTCCCAATGAAAAACTGTTTTTT. Amino acid sequence: CATSLGLEPGGPNEKLFF. Full variable domain (remainder filled in from reference TRBV15 and TRBJ1-4): DAMVIQNPRYQVTQFGKPVTLSCSQTLNHNVMYWYQQKSSQAPKLLFHYYDKDFNNEADTPDNFQSRRPNTSFCFLDIRSPGLGDTAMYLCATSLGLEPGGPNEKLFFGSGTQLSVL.

This clone was detected only once. At one end the junction does not follow the germline gene, possibly because of a read error. This chain links TRBV5-4 with TRBJ2-1; possible D gene TRBD2, 6 bases. This CDR3 has 14 amino acids. CDR1 SGHNT and CDR2 YYREEE come from the germline V gene (reference sequence). The CDR3 bases are TGTGCCAGCACCTTGGGGGGAGTCCCCAATGAGCAGTTCTTC. Its protein is CASTLGGVPNEQFF. Variable domain in full (rest from reference TRBV5-4 and TRBJ2-1): ETGVTQSPTHLIKTRGQQVTLRCSSQSGHNTVSWYQQALGQGPQFIFQYYREEENGRGNFPPRFSGLQFPNYSSELNVNALELDDSALYLCASTLGGVPNEQFFGPGTRLTVL.

The chain carries TRBV5-1 and TRBJ2-7, with D tentatively TRBD2 (5 bases). Trimming shortened V by 0 bases and J by 5 bases, and 18 bases separated the two germline ends. Germline assignment: CDR1 SGHRS and CDR2 YFSETQ. The CDR3 runs 16 residues. The CDR3 reads CASSLVLALLGNEQYF. In nucleotides, the CDR3 is TGCGCCAGCAGCTTGGTCCTAGCTCTACTAGGGAACGAGCAGTACTTC.

V usage is TRBV12-5 and J usage is TRBJ2-2; TRBD1 agrees at 7 bases. Trimming cost V 1 base and J 4 bases; bases outside gene matches: 6. This CDR3 region has 16 residues. From germline, CDR1 is LGHNT and CDR2 FRNRAP. CDR3 sequence (DNA): TGTGCTAGTGGTTTGGCGACGACAGGGCTCACCGGGGAGCTGTTTTTT. It yields the protein CASGLATTGLTGELFF.

The chain is built from TRBV18 and TRBJ2-3; 9 nucleotides agree with TRBD2. The germline V gene encodes CDR1 KGHSH and CDR2 LQKENI. The CDR3 sequence is 17 residues long. The trim removed 3 bases at V and 4 bases at J, leaving 11 bases unmatched. CDR3 sequence reads: CASSPISGSFGADTQYF. CDR3 DNA sequence: TGTGCCAGCTCACCCATTAGCGGGAGTTTCGGGGCAGATACGCAGTATTTT.

J is TRBJ2-3 and V is TRBV10-3, with D maybe TRBD2 (6 bases). The CDR3 is 14 amino acids. Germline loops: CDR1 ENHRY, CDR2 SYGVKD. V gave up 10 bases and J gave up 2 bases, with 16 bases separating them. The CDR3 protein is CATHSGYITDTQYF. In DNA, the CDR3 is TGTGCCACCCATAGCGGATATATCACAGATACGCAGTATTTT.